This record concerns one T cell receptor (beta chain) sequence. Its specificity is not known. Every patient was affected by relapse after autologous stem cell transplantation, while exposure to brentuximab vedotin was not uniform. The entry originates in a study of PD-1 blockade in classical Hodgkin lymphoma. Overall study findings and caveats: Newly diagnosed patients reportedly had lower baseline TCR diversity than healthy donors. Complete responders had baseline diversity similar to newly diagnosed patients. The study found that TCR diversity rose significantly by C4D1 in CD4+ but not CD8+ cells.

The CDR3 totals 15 residues. Some clones are missing from TCRdb's copy, which holds only in-frame ones; the method was immunoSEQ multiplex PCR. The data contain tens of thousands of clones, about 92% of them singletons. This clonotype originated in a human donor with classical Hodgkin lymphoma. This sequence joins TRBV21-1 and TRBJ2-3. TRBV21-1 is designated a pseudogene. The sample in question was peripheral blood mononuclear cells (PBMCs), obtained at baseline. The CDR3 nucleotides are TGTGCCAGCAGCATGGACGTCAGAGGCCCAGATACGCAGTATTTT. Its protein is CASSMDVRGPDTQYF.